A selection of T cell receptor beta chains follows, all from one sample in a study of beta chain features in type 1 diabetes. This table comes from immunoSEQ multiplex PCR, and its TCRdb copy is limited to in-frame clones, with some not included. The sample records tens of thousands of clones, about 65% being singletons. Specimen: Tregs from blood. Every receptor here comes from a woman in her 30s in good health. Each CDR3 is given with its conserved first and last residue. A D gene is named only where the DNA matches it firmly. Clone size is not always given. Where it is, it says once, few, many or a class for expanded clones.

DNA: TGTGCCACCAGCAGAAAGACAGGTTTTAACTACAATGAGCAGTTCTTC
CDR3: CATSRKTGFNYNEQFF
D: -
J: TRBJ2-1
size: few
V: TRBV15

DNA: TGTGCCAGCTCACCCGTAAGGGACGGGAGTGAGCAGTTCTTC
CDR3: CASSPVRDGSEQFF
D: -
J: TRBJ2-1
size: once
V: TRBV18

DNA: TGTGCCAGCAGCTTTACTAGCGGGAGGAACACCGGGGAGCTGTTTTTT
CDR3: CASSFTSGRNTGELFF
D: TRBD2
J: TRBJ2-2
size: -
V: TRBV7-2

DNA: TGTGCCAGTAGTATCTACCGCGGGTCAAGCACAGATACGCAGTATTTT
CDR3: CASSIYRGSSTDTQYF
D: -
J: TRBJ2-3
size: few
V: TRBV19

DNA: TGTGCCAGCTCACGACGGACAGGGGCAGGCAATGAGCAGTTCTTC
CDR3: CASSRRTGAGNEQFF
D: TRBD1
J: TRBJ2-1
size: -
V: TRBV18

DNA: TGTGCCAGCAGCGCGGGGGTGGGGTACAATGAGCAGTTCTTC
CDR3: CASSAGVGYNEQFF
D: TRBD2
J: TRBJ2-1
size: -
V: TRBV7-3

DNA: TGTGCTAGTGGTTTGGTACTATCCAGCGGGAGATTCGGGCGTCCAGAGACCCAGTACTTC
CDR3: CASGLVLSSGRFGRPETQYF
D: TRBD2
J: TRBJ2-5
size: once
V: TRBV12-5

DNA: TGTGCCAGCAGTTTATTCCCCGGACAGGGAGGTCAGCCCCAGCATTTT
CDR3: CASSLFPGQGGQPQHF
D: TRBD1
J: TRBJ1-5
size: -
V: TRBV28

DNA: TGTGCCAGCAGCTACGGACAGGGTAGGAGAAATCAGCCCCAGCATTTT
CDR3: CASSYGQGRRNQPQHF
D: TRBD1
J: TRBJ1-5
size: -
V: TRBV4-2

DNA: TGTGCCAGCTCACCATCGGAGTCCCCATTGCAGCATTTT
CDR3: CASSPSESPLQHF
D: -
J: TRBJ1-5
size: few
V: TRBV18

DNA: TGCAGCGTTGCGGGACAGGGTGGAGAAAAACTGTTTTTT
CDR3: CSVAGQGGEKLFF
D: TRBD1
J: TRBJ1-4
size: -
V: TRBV29-1

DNA: TGTGCCAGCACCCGAGCCACAGGGGGCTACACCGGGGAGCTGTTTTTT
CDR3: CASTRATGGYTGELFF
D: TRBD1
J: TRBJ2-2
size: -
V: TRBV7-2

DNA: TGTGCCAGCAGTTTATCGGCCCTGCCAGGGCTCTCCTACAATGAGCAGTTCTTC
CDR3: CASSLSALPGLSYNEQFF
D: -
J: TRBJ2-1
size: few
V: TRBV27

DNA: TGTGCCAGTAGTAAGAGGACAGGGGAGGCCTACGAGCAGTACTTC
CDR3: CASSKRTGEAYEQYF
D: TRBD1
J: TRBJ2-7
size: -
V: TRBV19

DNA: TGTGCCAGCAGCGTAGGAGTCGATCCTAGCACAGATACGCAGTATTTT
CDR3: CASSVGVDPSTDTQYF
D: -
J: TRBJ2-3
size: -
V: TRBV9

DNA: TGTGCCAGCAGCCCTCGGCGGGGGGAGCAGTTCTTC
CDR3: CASSPRRGEQFF
D: TRBD2
J: TRBJ2-1
size: -
V: TRBV7-3

DNA: TGTGCCAGCAGCTTACTACAGGTGCAGTTCTTC
CDR3: CASSLLQVQFF
D: -
J: TRBJ2-1
size: -
V: TRBV7-2

DNA: TGTGCCAGTTCTCCATCGGGGGACAACACCGGGGAGCTGTTTTTT
CDR3: CASSPSGDNTGELFF
D: -
J: TRBJ2-2
size: -
V: TRBV19

DNA: TGTGCCAGCAGCTTAGCCCGGTACAATGAGCAGTTCTTC
CDR3: CASSLARYNEQFF
D: -
J: TRBJ2-1
size: -
V: TRBV11-3

DNA: TGTGCCAGCAGTTCCGGGCGGGACCCTTGGGATGAGCAGTTCTTC
CDR3: CASSSGRDPWDEQFF
D: -
J: TRBJ2-1
size: -
V: TRBV27

DNA: TGTGCCAGCAGCCTCGACTCCCGCACAGATACGCAGTATTTT
CDR3: CASSLDSRTDTQYF
D: -
J: TRBJ2-3
size: -
V: TRBV11-3

DNA: TGTGCCAGCAGCTTCCGGGACAGCCTAGATACGCAGTATTTT
CDR3: CASSFRDSLDTQYF
D: TRBD1
J: TRBJ2-3
size: medium-sized
V: TRBV11-2

DNA: TGTGCCAGCAGCTTGGGACTAGCGGGCTACGAGCAGTACTTC
CDR3: CASSLGLAGYEQYF
D: TRBD2
J: TRBJ2-7
size: -
V: TRBV7-9

DNA: TGCAGCGCCACCCTTATAGCGGGAGGCACCGGGGAGCTGTTTTTT
CDR3: CSATLIAGGTGELFF
D: TRBD2
J: TRBJ2-2
size: -
V: TRBV29-1

DNA: TGTGCCAGCAGCTTAGAAGCGGTCGGGGAGCTGTTTTTT
CDR3: CASSLEAVGELFF
D: -
J: TRBJ2-2
size: -
V: TRBV7-2

DNA: TGTGCCTGGAGAAGGGGGGATACGCAGTATTTT
CDR3: CAWRRGDTQYF
D: -
J: TRBJ2-3
size: few
V: TRBV30

DNA: TGTGCCAGCAGTTTATATGGACTAGCGGGGGGAAGCTCCTACGAGCAGTACTTC
CDR3: CASSLYGLAGGSSYEQYF
D: TRBD2
J: TRBJ2-7
size: -
V: TRBV27

DNA: TGTGCCAGCAGCTCGAGGTGGGGCCTCCAAGAGACCCAGTACTTC
CDR3: CASSSRWGLQETQYF
D: -
J: TRBJ2-5
size: -
V: TRBV5-4

DNA: TGTGCCAGTACCGACAGGGGGCGAACCGGGGAGCTGTTTTTT
CDR3: CASTDRGRTGELFF
D: TRBD1
J: TRBJ2-2
size: -
V: TRBV27

DNA: TGTGCCAGCAGCCTCAGCGGACCCTACAATGAGCAGTTCTTC
CDR3: CASSLSGPYNEQFF
D: -
J: TRBJ2-1
size: -
V: TRBV7-8

DNA: TGTGCCAGCAGTCTAGCGGGAGAGAGAGATACGCAGTATTTT
CDR3: CASSLAGERDTQYF
D: TRBD2
J: TRBJ2-3
size: -
V: TRBV6-1

DNA: TGTGCCAGCAGTTTAAGCGGTGTAGATACGCAGTATTTT
CDR3: CASSLSGVDTQYF
D: -
J: TRBJ2-3
size: -
V: TRBV28

DNA: TGTGCCAGCCGACAGGGGCCCTACGAGCAGTACTTC
CDR3: CASRQGPYEQYF
D: TRBD1
J: TRBJ2-7
size: -
V: TRBV27

DNA: TGTGCCAGCAGTGCCCGGACAGGGTTAAAAGCTTTCTTT
CDR3: CASSARTGLKAFF
D: TRBD1
J: TRBJ1-1
size: -
V: TRBV2

DNA: TGCGCCAGCAGCTTGGGCACAGGGGGAATATTCACCGGGGAGCTGTTTTTT
CDR3: CASSLGTGGIFTGELFF
D: TRBD1
J: TRBJ2-2
size: -
V: TRBV5-1

DNA: TGTGCCAGCAGTTTATCCCCGAGGACAGGGCACTACGAGCAGTACTTC
CDR3: CASSLSPRTGHYEQYF
D: TRBD1
J: TRBJ2-7
size: -
V: TRBV27

DNA: TGCAGCGTTGAAGATGTTGCTAGCGGGAGGAGTATTTACTACAATGAGCAGTTCTTC
CDR3: CSVEDVASGRSIYYNEQFF
D: TRBD2
J: TRBJ2-1
size: -
V: TRBV29-1

DNA: TGCGCCAGCAGCTTGGGACTAGCGGGAGGAAGCACAGATACGCAGTATTTT
CDR3: CASSLGLAGGSTDTQYF
D: TRBD2
J: TRBJ2-3
size: -
V: TRBV5-1

DNA: TGTGCCAGCAGCTTGGGCCGAGGTTACAATGAGCAGTTCTTC
CDR3: CASSLGRGYNEQFF
D: -
J: TRBJ2-1
size: -
V: TRBV5-4

DNA: TGTGCCAGCTCGCCATGGAGGGGGCGCGAGACCGGGGAGCTGTTTTTT
CDR3: CASSPWRGRETGELFF
D: -
J: TRBJ2-2
size: -
V: TRBV18

DNA: TGTGCCAGCAGCCCCCGGGGGAGGCAAAACATTCAGTACTTC
CDR3: CASSPRGRQNIQYF
D: -
J: TRBJ2-4
size: -
V: TRBV9

DNA: TGTGCCAGCAACGTGGTAGGCAGGGGAGAGACCCAGTACTTC
CDR3: CASNVVGRGETQYF
D: -
J: TRBJ2-5
size: -
V: TRBV7-9

DNA: TGTGCCAGCAGCTTATTTATCCTAGCGGACAACACCGGGGAGCTGTTTTTT
CDR3: CASSLFILADNTGELFF
D: TRBD2
J: TRBJ2-2
size: few
V: TRBV7-9

DNA: TGTGCCAGCAGCTTATTGGGGACAGGGAACACTGAAGCTTTCTTT
CDR3: CASSLLGTGNTEAFF
D: TRBD1
J: TRBJ1-1
size: -
V: TRBV7-2

DNA: TGTGCCAGCAGCTTACCGACCCTGAGGAGCTCTAGCGGGAGCTATGAGCAGTTCTTC
CDR3: CASSLPTLRSSSGSYEQFF
D: TRBD2
J: TRBJ2-1
size: -
V: TRBV7-8

DNA: TGTGCCAGCAGCAACAGGAGGGTGGGCACTGAAGCTTTCTTT
CDR3: CASSNRRVGTEAFF
D: -
J: TRBJ1-1
size: -
V: TRBV7-9

DNA: TGCGCCAGCAGCCAAGACTGGGGACTAGCGGGAGTAAATGAGCAGTTCTTC
CDR3: CASSQDWGLAGVNEQFF
D: TRBD2
J: TRBJ2-1
size: -
V: TRBV4-1

DNA: TGTGCCAGCTCACCTTGGACAGGGAGTAGCGCCAATCCATACAATGAGCAGTTCTTC
CDR3: CASSPWTGSSANPYNEQFF
D: TRBD1
J: TRBJ2-1
size: -
V: TRBV18

DNA: TGTGCCAGCAGCTTAGATCCGCGGACGGACTCGTATTTT
CDR3: CASSLDPRTDSYF
D: -
J: TRBJ2-3
size: -
V: TRBV7-2

DNA: TGTGCCAGCAGTTTCGGTGGGACAGCAGATACGCAGTATTTT
CDR3: CASSFGGTADTQYF
D: TRBD1
J: TRBJ2-3
size: -
V: TRBV28

DNA: TGTGCCAGCAGCTTCCTAGCGGTCCCTTACGAGCAGTACTTC
CDR3: CASSFLAVPYEQYF
D: TRBD2
J: TRBJ2-7
size: -
V: TRBV7-2

DNA: TGCGCCAGCAGACCCGTCGCGGGGCCAATCTACAATGAGCAGTTCTTC
CDR3: CASRPVAGPIYNEQFF
D: -
J: TRBJ2-1
size: -
V: TRBV5-1